This T cell receptor beta chain was identified in a study of T cell responses to AZD1222 COVID-19 vaccine. Study-level points and caveats: Among AZD1222 vaccinees, only 5 to 7 were seropositive at baseline. Spike was spanned by vaccine-associated CD4 TCRs, which were dominant at 160-218 and 743-854.

Only a few counts were recorded for this clone. Its antigen remains unidentified. Trimming cost V 3 bases and J 6 bases; bases outside gene matches: 12. Germline V CDR1 and CDR2: SGHNT, YYREEE (reference sequence). This CDR3 is 17 amino acids long. Libraries were prepared by immunoSEQ multiplex PCR; TCRdb keeps only in-frame clonotypes and omits some of them. The sample has about 83,000 clones, roughly 86% seen once. This chain uses TRBV5-4 with TRBJ1-2; TRBD1 agrees at 12 bases. The TCR was taken from an adult in good health. Specimen: peripheral blood, collected on day 0 of AZD1222 vaccination. The CDR3 reads CASSSPGQGAFSNGYTF. The CDR3 DNA is TGTGCCAGCAGCTCGCCGGGACAGGGGGCGTTTTCGAATGGCTACACCTTC.